This T cell receptor (beta chain) comes out of a study of blood T cell repertoires in COVID-19. Looking at the study overall: T cells, B-cell-depleted T cells, or PBMCs supplied cDNA or gDNA.

Profiled with immunoSEQ multiplex PCR; TCRdb holds only in-frame clones, not every one. The profile covers 250,000 to 400,000 clones, with 88% appearing a single time and 1.5% to 2% taken by the ten largest. This CDR3 has 13 amino acids. Germline V lookup: CDR1 ENHRY, CDR2 SYGVKD. Trimming cost V 2 bases and J 3 bases, with 7 bases left between them. This clonotype was obtained from a woman in her thirties with COVID-19, enrolled during active disease. The sequenced sample consisted of peripheral blood. V gene TRBV10-3 combines with J gene TRBJ1-1, with D possibly TRBD1 on 5 matching bases. Written as DNA, the CDR3 is TGTGCCATCAGTGAGGACAGAGACACTGAAGCTTTCTTT. Amino acid sequence: CAISEDRDTEAFF.